Listed below are T cell receptor beta chains from one sample, sequenced in a study of cytomegalovirus exposure and HLA in healthy donors. Assay: immunoSEQ multiplex PCR; the TCRdb copy retains only in-frame clones and omits some. The profile shows roughly 54,000 clones, approximately 80% of them singletons. Specimen: PBMCs. The receptors shown here come from a man aged 50-60 years in good health and CMV-seronegative. Both conserved end residues are part of each CDR3.

CDR3 protein: CSVQVAGEVIQYF
V gene: TRBV29-1
J gene: TRBJ2-4

CDR3 protein: CASSPHLPSGDEQFF
V gene: TRBV9
J gene: TRBJ2-1

CDR3 protein: CASSQEPSGLARETQYF
V gene: TRBV4-1
J gene: TRBJ2-5

CDR3 protein: CANAGGDTDTQYF
V gene: TRBV28
J gene: TRBJ2-3

CDR3 protein: CASRGTASSGGHF
V gene: TRBV6-6
J gene: TRBJ1-6

CDR3 protein: CASSGQPGTQYF
V gene: TRBV21-1
J gene: TRBJ2-3

CDR3 protein: CASSDRPGGAPDTQYF
V gene: TRBV9
J gene: TRBJ2-3

CDR3 protein: CASSLTYQGNSPLHF
V gene: TRBV27
J gene: TRBJ1-6

CDR3 protein: CSVGMQEPYEQYF
V gene: TRBV29-1
J gene: TRBJ2-7

CDR3 protein: CASSFGSSYEQYF
V gene: TRBV5-1
J gene: TRBJ2-7

CDR3 protein: CASSLAGHTYNEQFF
V gene: TRBV5-6
J gene: TRBJ2-1

CDR3 protein: CASSDGGLDTEAFF
V gene: TRBV6-1
J gene: TRBJ1-1

CDR3 protein: CASSQGQGAVGELFF
V gene: TRBV5-4
J gene: TRBJ2-2

CDR3 protein: CASGPGVGANVLTF
V gene: TRBV5-1
J gene: TRBJ2-6

CDR3 protein: CASSPRLAGGVVNEQFF
V gene: TRBV9
J gene: TRBJ2-1

CDR3 protein: CASSQYRYNMNTEAFF
V gene: TRBV4-3
J gene: TRBJ1-1

CDR3 protein: CASSLFSAAGELFF
V gene: TRBV5-1
J gene: TRBJ2-2

CDR3 protein: CASSSPLGSIQYF
V gene: TRBV27
J gene: TRBJ2-4

CDR3 protein: CASRDRGSGANVLTF
V gene: TRBV19
J gene: TRBJ2-6

CDR3 protein: CASSLSGGPSYNEQFF
V gene: TRBV28
J gene: TRBJ2-1

CDR3 protein: CASRVGGGTQETQYF
V gene: TRBV10-2
J gene: TRBJ2-5

CDR3 protein: CASSLAGSFGNTEAFF
V gene: TRBV5-1
J gene: TRBJ1-1

CDR3 protein: CSVWLGETQYF
V gene: TRBV29-1
J gene: TRBJ2-5

CDR3 protein: CASGSGGLSGAQHF
V gene: TRBV10-2
J gene: TRBJ1-5

CDR3 protein: CASSLSGGARETQYF
V gene: TRBV11-3
J gene: TRBJ2-5

CDR3 protein: CASSQGDRGLQPQHF
V gene: TRBV4-1
J gene: TRBJ1-5

CDR3 protein: CASSLGGTGIQGNQPQHF
V gene: TRBV5-1
J gene: TRBJ1-5

CDR3 protein: CASSLGQGISYEQYF
V gene: TRBV19
J gene: TRBJ2-7

CDR3 protein: CASSYRGEGTEAFF
V gene: TRBV6-5
J gene: TRBJ1-1

CDR3 protein: CASRSGGRGSEQYF
V gene: TRBV25-1
J gene: TRBJ2-7

CDR3 protein: CASSQVLAGVSTGELFF
V gene: TRBV4-1
J gene: TRBJ2-2

CDR3 protein: CASSIPPGEVYSNQPQHF
V gene: TRBV2
J gene: TRBJ1-5